This TCR beta chain is drawn from a study of T cell responses to AZD1222 COVID-19 vaccine (dated by TCRdb to about 2021). About the full investigation: A total of 233 trial participants underwent TCR sequencing, of whom around 210 had received two doses of AZD1222 and 26 had received two doses of the MenACWY control vaccine. Enrollment into the trials was organized by age into subgroups of 18-55, 56-69 and 70-plus years, and those subgroups contained about 160, 30 and 59 TCR-sequenced participants, respectively. General findings and caveats noted by the study authors: After two AZD1222 doses, spike-specific TCR breadth and depth were significantly higher than at day 0 and than in MenACWY recipients. In the small 56-69-year group, the increase in depth fell short of significance, most likely because of low power. Conclusions about previously exposed vaccinees are limited because only six or seven AZD1222 recipients were SARS-CoV-2 seropositive at baseline. Because no day 14 peak-response samples were available, the repertoires could be characterized only after the peak T cell response. The whole spike protein was spanned by vaccine-associated CD4 TCRs, and dominant responses were seen in regions 160-218 and 743-854. Nearly half of unique spike-specific TCRs reportedly recognized epitopes outside regions mutated in the B.1.351 and B.1.1.7 variants. Most participants were white British and females outnumbered males, and the authors suggested that clonal diversity may have been underestimated.

The CDR3 regions of human TCRbeta chains were analyzed by immunosequencing. For the original study's pipeline: TCRs in the repertoires were matched against a reference library of SARS-CoV-2-specific TCRs that had been generated with the MIRA antigen-specificity platform. Breadth was defined as the fraction of unique TCRs that were SARS-CoV-2-associated. Depth was defined as the fraction of total T cells that were SARS-CoV-2-associated. Using the MIRA data, each spike-specific TCR was assigned both to the spike region to which the TCR was reactive and to a CD4 or CD8 class. Log10-transformed breadth and depth values were compared by one-way ANOVA with Sidak's multiple comparisons tests. The clones in this table, taken by TCRdb from immuneACCESS, are in-frame only. Not every clone is retained; where verified, under half of the shortfall comes from an unresolved V gene, and the cause of the rest is unknown. V, J and clone size are taken as reported in that table, and D and trimming were inferred from the DNA itself. This sample comprises around 130,000 clones, about 88% of them detected only once. The ten largest clonotypes hold about 3% of the sample.

The time point label here, explained by the study, means: about 28 days (+/-7) after the second vaccine dose. AZD1222 recipients given second doses at about 4 weeks or at about 12 weeks were pooled, since spike-specific TCR depth and breadth were not found to differ between the two schedules. Samples from vaccinated people were obtained from the UK trials COV001 and COV002, which included a single-blind randomized controlled phase 2/3 trial of AZD1222 (ChAdOx1 nCoV-19) in healthy adults. For TCRbeta chain sequencing, PBMC samples were collected from trial participants at day 0 and at day 28 after the second dose. V drops 5 bases and J drops 4 bases, leaving 14 bases in between. The CDR3, cysteine through phenylalanine, is 14 amino acids long. The only DNA kept is the CDR3, 42 bases in frame from the first base. CDR1 is given as SGHTA and CDR2 as FQGNSA, both from the germline V gene. This clone was observed a few times. The antigen it recognizes is unknown. No much larger clone exists at a distance of one base, and base qualities are not known.

Sequenced here: peripheral blood, sampled 28 days after the second AZD1222 dose. This clonotype was obtained from an adult who received the AZD1222 COVID-19 vaccine. The chain is assembled from TRBV7-2 and TRBJ1-2; a tentative D match to TRBD1 spans 5 bases. The base sequence is TGTGCCAGCAGCATCAGGGAGACTCTCTATGGCTACACCTTC. Protein translation: CASSIRETLYGYTF.